This record covers a single T cell receptor (beta chain). The antigen remains undetermined. Produced via immunoSEQ multiplex PCR; TCRdb's table is partial and in-frame only. The sample includes 13,000 to 15,000 clones, around 87% of them seen just once. Those patients who had chemo-refractory metastatic non-small-cell lung cancer were given focal radiation along with CTLA-4 blockade through ipilimumab. The data belong to a study of radiotherapy plus CTLA-4 blockade in lung cancer. Overall study context: For 15% to 20% of patients, objective responses occurred, and roughly 31% had disease control.

The study, taken as a whole, reports: Early shifts in blood T cell clones, with interferon-beta, reportedly predicted response best.

The CDR3 loop spans 13 amino acids. Germline V lookup: CDR1 MNHNS, CDR2 SASEGT. V dropped 6 bases and J dropped 7 bases, with 13 bases sitting between them. This TCR came from a human donor with non-small cell lung cancer that progressed on radiotherapy plus ipilimumab. Some clones in this sample may be carry-over from other donors' samples. This sequence joins TRBV6-1 and TRBJ1-5; D not resolved. The sample consisted of peripheral blood, taken from a patient treated with radiotherapy plus ipilimumab. CDR3 sequence: CASRINAQQPQHF. The DNA for the CDR3 is TGTGCCAGCAGAATAAACGCGCAACAGCCCCAGCATTTT.